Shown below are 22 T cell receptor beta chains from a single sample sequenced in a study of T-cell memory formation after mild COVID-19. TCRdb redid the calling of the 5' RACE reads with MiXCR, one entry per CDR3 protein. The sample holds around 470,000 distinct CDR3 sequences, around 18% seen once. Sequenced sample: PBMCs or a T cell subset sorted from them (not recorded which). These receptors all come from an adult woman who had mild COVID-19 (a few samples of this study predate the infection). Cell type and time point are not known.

The CDR3 sequence is CASSVAVPGTETYEQYF. CDR3 coding DNA: TGTGCCAGCAGCGTCGCGGTCCCCGGGACGGAAACCTACGAGCAGTACTTC. V usage is TRBV27 and J usage is TRBJ2-7; D tentatively fits TRBD1 or TRBD2 (5 bases each). The germline CDR1 and CDR2 sequences are MNHEY and SMNVEV (reference sequence). This CDR3 has 17 residues. V lost 6 bases and J 2 bases, leaving 23 bases between the germline ends.

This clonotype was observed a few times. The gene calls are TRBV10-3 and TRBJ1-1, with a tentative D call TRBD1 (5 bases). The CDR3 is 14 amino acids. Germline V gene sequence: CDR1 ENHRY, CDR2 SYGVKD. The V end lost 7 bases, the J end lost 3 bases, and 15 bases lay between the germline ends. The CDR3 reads CAIKGTDGDTEAFF. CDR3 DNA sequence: TGTGCCATCAAGGGGACGGATGGGGACACTGAAGCTTTCTTT.

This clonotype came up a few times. CDR3 sequence: CSVVPGDNEQFF. The CDR3 DNA reads TGCAGCGTTGTTCCTGGGGACAATGAGCAGTTCTTC. The genes are TRBV29-1 and TRBJ2-1; the D is unclear. The CDR3 totals 12 residues. Germline V CDR1 and CDR2: SQVTM, ANQGSEA. Trimming pared 4 bases from V and 5 bases from J, leaving 9 bases between.

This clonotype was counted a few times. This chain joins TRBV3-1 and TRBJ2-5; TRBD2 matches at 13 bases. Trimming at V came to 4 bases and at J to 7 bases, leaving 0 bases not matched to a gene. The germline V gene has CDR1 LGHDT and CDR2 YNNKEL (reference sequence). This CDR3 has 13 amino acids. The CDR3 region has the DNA TGTGCCAGCAGCCGGACTAGCGGGGGGACCCAGTACTTC. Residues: CASSRTSGGTQYF.

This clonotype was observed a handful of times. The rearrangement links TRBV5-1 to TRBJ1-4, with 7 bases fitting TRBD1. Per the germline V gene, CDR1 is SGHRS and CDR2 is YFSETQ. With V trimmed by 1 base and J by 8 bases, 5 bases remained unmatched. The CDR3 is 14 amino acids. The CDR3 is CASSLTGEREKLFF. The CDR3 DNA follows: TGCGCCAGCAGCTTGACAGGGGAACGAGAAAAACTGTTTTTT.

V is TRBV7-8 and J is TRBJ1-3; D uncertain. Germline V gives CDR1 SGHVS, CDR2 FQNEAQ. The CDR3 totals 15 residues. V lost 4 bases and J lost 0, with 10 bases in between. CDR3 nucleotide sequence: TGTGCCAGCAGCTCGGACGGCCGCTCTGGAAACACCATATATTTT. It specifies CASSSDGRSGNTIYF. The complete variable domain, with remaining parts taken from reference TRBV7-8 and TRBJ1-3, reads GAGVSQSPRYKVAKRGQDVALRCDPISGHVSLFWYQQALGQGPEFLTYFQNEAQLDKSGLPSDRFFAERPEGSVSTLKIQRTQQEDSAVYLCASSSDGRSGNTIYFGEGSWLTVV.

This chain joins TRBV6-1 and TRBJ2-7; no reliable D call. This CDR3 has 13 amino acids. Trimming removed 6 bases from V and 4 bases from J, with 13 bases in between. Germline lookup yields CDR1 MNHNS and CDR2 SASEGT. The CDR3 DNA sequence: TGTGCCAGCAGGGCCAAGGCGTGGTACGAGCAGTACTTC. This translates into CASRAKAWYEQYF.

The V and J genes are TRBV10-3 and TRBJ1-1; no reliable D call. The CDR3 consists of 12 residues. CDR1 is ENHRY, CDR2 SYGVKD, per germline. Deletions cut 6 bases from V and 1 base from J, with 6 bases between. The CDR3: CAISLENTEAFF. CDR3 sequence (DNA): TGTGCCATCAGCTTGGAGAACACTGAAGCTTTCTTT.

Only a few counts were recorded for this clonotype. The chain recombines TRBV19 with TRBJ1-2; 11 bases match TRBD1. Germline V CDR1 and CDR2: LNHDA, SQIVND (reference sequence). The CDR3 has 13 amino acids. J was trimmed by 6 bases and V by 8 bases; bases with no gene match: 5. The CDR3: CASSDRGHHGYTF. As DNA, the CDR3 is TGTGCCAGTTCGGACAGGGGGCACCATGGCTACACCTTC.

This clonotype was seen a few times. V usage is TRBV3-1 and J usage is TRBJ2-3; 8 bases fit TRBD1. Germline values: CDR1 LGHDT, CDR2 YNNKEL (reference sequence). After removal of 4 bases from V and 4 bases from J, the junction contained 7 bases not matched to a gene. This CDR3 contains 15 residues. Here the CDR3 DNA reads TGTGCCAGCAGCCCGGGACAGGTAAAGGCAGATACGCAGTATTTT. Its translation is CASSPGQVKADTQYF.

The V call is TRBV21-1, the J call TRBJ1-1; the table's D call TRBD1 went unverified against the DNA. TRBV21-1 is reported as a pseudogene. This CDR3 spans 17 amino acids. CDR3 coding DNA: TGTGCCAGCAGCACGGGACAGGGTGGGATAGGAACCACTGAAGCTTTCTTT. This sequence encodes CASSTGQGGIGTTEAFF.

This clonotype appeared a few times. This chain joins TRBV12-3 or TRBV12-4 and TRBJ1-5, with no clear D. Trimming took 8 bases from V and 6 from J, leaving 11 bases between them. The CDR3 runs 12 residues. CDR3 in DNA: TGTGCCAGCGTTGCGGTCGGTCAGCCCCAGCATTTT. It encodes CASVAVGQPQHF.

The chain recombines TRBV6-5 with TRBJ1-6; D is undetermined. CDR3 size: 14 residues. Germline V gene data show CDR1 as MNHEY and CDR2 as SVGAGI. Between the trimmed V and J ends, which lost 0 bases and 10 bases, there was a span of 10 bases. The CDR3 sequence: CASSYSPAKSPLHF. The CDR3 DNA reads TGTGCCAGCAGTTACTCGCCAGCGAAGTCACCCCTCCACTTT.

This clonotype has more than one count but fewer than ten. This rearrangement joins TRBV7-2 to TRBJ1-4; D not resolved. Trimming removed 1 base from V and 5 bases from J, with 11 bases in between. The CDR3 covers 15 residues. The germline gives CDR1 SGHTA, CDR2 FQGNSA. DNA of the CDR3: TGTGCCAGCAGCTTAGAAGGGCTAGGGAATGAAAAACTGTTTTTT. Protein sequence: CASSLEGLGNEKLFF.

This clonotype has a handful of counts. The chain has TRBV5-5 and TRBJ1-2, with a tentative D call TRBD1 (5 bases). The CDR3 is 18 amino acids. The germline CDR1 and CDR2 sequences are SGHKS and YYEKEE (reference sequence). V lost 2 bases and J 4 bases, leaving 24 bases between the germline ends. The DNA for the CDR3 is TGTGCCAGCAGCTTCCAAACGTCCCGGGGCTCACGGGGCTATGGCTACACCTTC. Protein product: CASSFQTSRGSRGYGYTF.

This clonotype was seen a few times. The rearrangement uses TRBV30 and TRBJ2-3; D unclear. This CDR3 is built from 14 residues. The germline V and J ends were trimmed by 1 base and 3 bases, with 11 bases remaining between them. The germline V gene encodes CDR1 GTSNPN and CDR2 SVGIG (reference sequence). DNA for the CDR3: TGTGCCTGGAGTGAAGGGTATGGGACAGATACGCAGTATTTT. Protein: CAWSEGYGTDTQYF.

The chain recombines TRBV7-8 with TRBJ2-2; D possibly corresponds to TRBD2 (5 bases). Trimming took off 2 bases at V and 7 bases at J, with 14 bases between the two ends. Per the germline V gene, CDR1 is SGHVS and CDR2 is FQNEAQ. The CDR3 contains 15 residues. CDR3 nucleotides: TGTGCCAGCAGCTTACCCCCCCGGGGAGTCGGGGAGCTGTTTTTT. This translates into CASSLPPRGVGELFF.

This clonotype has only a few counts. The CDR3 protein is CASSPQGAGGDTQYF. In nucleotides, the CDR3 is TGTGCCAGCTCACCACAGGGGGCAGGTGGAGATACGCAGTATTTT. J is TRBJ2-3 and V is TRBV18, with TRBD1 identical over 7 bases. The CDR3 consists of 15 residues. With 1 base clipped from V and 5 bases from J, the junction kept 6 bases outside the gene matches. Germline CDR1 KGHSH, CDR2 LQKENI.

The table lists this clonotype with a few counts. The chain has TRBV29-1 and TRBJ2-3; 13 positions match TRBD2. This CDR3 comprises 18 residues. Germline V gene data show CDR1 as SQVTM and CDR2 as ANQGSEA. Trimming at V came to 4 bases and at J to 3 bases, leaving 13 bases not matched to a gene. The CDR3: CSVAVGQVTSGGTDTQYF. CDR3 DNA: TGCAGCGTTGCGGTGGGACAGGTGACTAGCGGGGGGACAGATACGCAGTATTTT.

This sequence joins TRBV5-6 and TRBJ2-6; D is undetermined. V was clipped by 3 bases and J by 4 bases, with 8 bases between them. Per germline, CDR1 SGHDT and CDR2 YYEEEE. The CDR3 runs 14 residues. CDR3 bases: TGTGCCAGCAGCTCTATTTCAGGGGCCAACGTCCTGACTTTC. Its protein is CASSSISGANVLTF.

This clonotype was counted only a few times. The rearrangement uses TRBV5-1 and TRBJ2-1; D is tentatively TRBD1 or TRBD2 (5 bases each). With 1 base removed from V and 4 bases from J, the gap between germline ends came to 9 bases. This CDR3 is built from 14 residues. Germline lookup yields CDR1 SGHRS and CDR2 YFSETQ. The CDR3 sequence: CASSLREGYNEQFF. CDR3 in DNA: TGCGCCAGCAGCTTGAGAGAGGGGTACAATGAGCAGTTCTTC.

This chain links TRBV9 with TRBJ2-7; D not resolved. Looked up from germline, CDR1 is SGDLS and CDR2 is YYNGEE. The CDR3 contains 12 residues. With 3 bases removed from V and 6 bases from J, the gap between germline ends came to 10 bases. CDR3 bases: TGTGCCAGCAGCGGTAGGAGTCGCGAGCAGTACTTC. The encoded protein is CASSGRSREQYF.